One and the same sample provided the 6 T cell receptor beta chains below, sequenced in a study of regulatory T cells in long-lasting Graves disease. Documented time point: newly diagnosed GD, antithyroid drugs for less than 3 months. PBMC-derived RNA was used for the TCR library. Researchers made TCR beta libraries by using iRepertoire HTBI primers and running Arm-PCR on CDR3 regions. One entry per CDR3 protein results from TCRdb running MiXCR on the multiplex PCR reads. This sample has approximately 350,000 distinct CDR3 sequences, with 16% found just once. These data also featured in a second study, about T cells in Graves' hyperthyroidism and ophthalmopathy.

The sequencing used peripheral blood mononuclear cells (PBMCs), collected at new diagnosis, from a patient treated with antithyroid drugs. The receptor set was obtained from a man aged 35 to 55 with Graves disease.

This clonotype was counted many times. The gene calls are TRBV29-1 and TRBJ2-5; D is possibly TRBD1 (5 bases). Per the germline V gene, CDR1 is SQVTM and CDR2 is ANQGSEA. Trimming took 4 bases from V and 4 from J, leaving 13 bases between them. The length of the CDR3 is 13 residues. CDR3 DNA: TGCAGCGTTGCCCAGGGATGGCGAGAGACCCAGTACTTC. Translated: CSVAQGWRETQYF.

In its sample, this clonotype was seen many times. V is TRBV3-1 and J is TRBJ2-1; 9 bases agree with TRBD1. With V trimmed by 0 bases and J by 7 bases, 13 bases remained unmatched. Germline lookup yields CDR1 LGHDT and CDR2 YNNKEL (reference sequence). This CDR3 is built from 18 residues. CDR3 DNA: TGTGCCAGCAGCCAAGATCTCCGGGGGACAGGGTCGGGTAATGAGCAGTTCTTC. The encoded protein is CASSQDLRGTGSGNEQFF.

The table lists this clonotype with many counts. The rearrangement joins TRBV20-1 to TRBJ1-5, with 10 bases lining up with TRBD1. With V trimmed by 6 bases and J by 4 bases, 12 bases remained unmatched. The CDR3 spans 16 residues. Germline assignment: CDR1 DFQATT and CDR2 SNEGSKA (reference sequence). CDR3 in amino acids: CSAPDRGTGTNQPQHF. CDR3 nucleotides: TGCAGTGCGCCGGACAGGGGGACGGGCACAAATCAGCCCCAGCATTTT.

The chain links TRBV5-1 to TRBJ2-1; 8 positions match TRBD2. This CDR3 is built from 14 residues. Unmatched junction bases numbered 6, after V lost 4 bases and J lost 6 bases. CDR1 is SGHRS and CDR2 is YFSETQ in the germline V gene. CDR3 bases: TGCGCCAGCAGCGTCGGACTAGCCCTCAATGAGCAGTTCTTC. Its protein is CASSVGLALNEQFF.

The V call is TRBV10-3, the J call TRBJ2-6; 9 nucleotides agree with TRBD1. Trimming at V came to 0 bases and at J to 0 bases, leaving 3 bases not matched to a gene. Germline CDR1 ENHRY, CDR2 SYGVKD. The CDR3 totals 18 residues. CDR3 amino acids: CAISESTGGVSGANVLTF. DNA for the CDR3: TGTGCCATCAGTGAGTCGACAGGGGGGGTCTCTGGGGCCAACGTCCTGACTTTC.

This clonotype came up many times. The chain recombines TRBV5-6 with TRBJ2-3, with TRBD2 identical over 10 bases. Germline V gene data show CDR1 as SGHDT and CDR2 as YYEEEE. V shed 1 base and J 3 bases; nucleotides not matched to a gene: 5. The CDR3 covers 16 residues. The CDR3 DNA sequence: TGTGCCAGCAGCTTGACTAGCGGGGCCTTTACAGATACGCAGTATTTT. It codes for CASSLTSGAFTDTQYF.